This is a list of T cell receptor beta chains from one sample in a study of blood T cells in healthy people across ages. TCRdb passed the 5' RACE reads through MiXCR, listing each CDR3 protein once. The table lists some 900,000 distinct CDR3 sequences, 25% to 35% of them singletons, with 17% in the top ten. Sequencing used blood. The receptors were sampled from a woman of 80 years or more in good health. The CDR3 runs from the conserved cysteine through the conserved F or W. D genes are given only for firm matches. Not all rows give a size; the values are once, few, many and, for expanded clones, a class.

>many|TRBJ2-3|TRBD2|TRBV20-1
TGCAGTGCTAGGGGGCGGGGGGGCTTTCCAGATACGCAGTATTTT
CSARGRGGFPDTQYF
>many|TRBJ2-7|NA|TRBV3-1
TGTGCCAGCAGCCACAGGGCGGGTTACGAGCAGTACTTC
CASSHRAGYEQYF
>NA|TRBJ2-5|TRBD1|TRBV18
TGTGCCAGCTCACCACCGCTGCGTCGGGACAGGGAACGTCAAGAGACCCAGTACTTC
CASSPPLRRDRERQETQYF
>many|TRBJ2-1|NA|TRBV27
TGTGCCAGCAGTTCAGGACAGAACTACAATGAGCAGTTCTTC
CASSSGQNYNEQFF
>NA|TRBJ1-2|NA|TRBV2
TGTGCCAACAGTTCAGGGGCGAGAAACTATGGCTACACCTTC
CANSSGARNYGYTF
>many|TRBJ1-1|NA|TRBV5-1
TGCGCCAGCAGTTTCGTACCGAACACTGAAGCTTTCTTT
CASSFVPNTEAFF
>NA|TRBJ1-2|TRBD1|TRBV29-1
TGCAGCGATACACAGGGGGCGGTGGGCTACACCTTC
CSDTQGAVGYTF
>many|TRBJ2-1|TRBD2|TRBV20-1
TGCAGTGCTAGAGATGTAACGGGGGGGCCGGGGAATGAGCAGTTCTTC
CSARDVTGGPGNEQFF
>NA|TRBJ2-1|TRBD2|TRBV28
TGTGCCAGCATCCCTAGCGGGAGTTACAATGAGCAGTTCTTC
CASIPSGSYNEQFF
>NA|TRBJ2-2|NA|TRBV20-1
TGCAGTGCTTCTGCGGGGGCCCCCGGGAGAACCGGGGAGCTGTTTTTT
CSASAGAPGRTGELFF
>many|TRBJ1-1|NA|TRBV6-6
TGTGCCAGCAGAGTGACAGCCTTGAACACTGAAGCTTTCTTT
CASRVTALNTEAFF
>NA|TRBJ2-7|TRBD2|TRBV5-5
TGTGTCAGCAGCTTGGTAGCGGGGGGCTATATCCACGAGCAGTACTTC
CVSSLVAGGYIHEQYF
>many|TRBJ2-1|TRBD2|TRBV2
TGTGCCAGCAGTGAGCTTAGCGGGGCATACAATGAGCAGTTCTTC
CASSELSGAYNEQFF
>many|TRBJ2-7|NA|TRBV15
TGTGCCACCAGCAGAGGTTCCGGTTACGAGCAGTACTTC
CATSRGSGYEQYF
>many|TRBJ2-1|NA|TRBV7-2
TGTGCCAGCACCGTCTACAGGGGAGGAGAGCAGTTCTTC
CASTVYRGGEQFF
>many|TRBJ2-7|TRBD1|TRBV5-1
TGCGCCAGCAGCGCCGGGACAGCTGCCTACGAGCAGTACTTC
CASSAGTAAYEQYF
>NA|TRBJ2-5|TRBD2|TRBV7-8
TGTGCCAGCAGCCTCACGACTAGCGGGGGCTGGGAGACCCAGTACTTC
CASSLTTSGGWETQYF
>few|TRBJ1-5|NA|TRBV6-1
TGTGCCAGCAGTGAAATGGCAGGGAAGAATGGCAATCAGCCCCAGCATTTT
CASSEMAGKNGNQPQHF
>NA|TRBJ2-7|TRBD1|TRBV5-1
TGCGCCAGCAGCGGACAGGGGAAGTACGAGCAGTACTTC
CASSGQGKYEQYF
>NA|TRBJ1-4|TRBD1|TRBV5-1
TGCGCCAGCAGCCAGCGGGACAGACATAATGAAAAACTGTTTTTT
CASSQRDRHNEKLFF
>NA|TRBJ2-2|TRBD2|TRBV3-1
TGTGCCAGCTCGGGACTATCGAACACCGGGGAGCTGTTTTTT
CASSGLSNTGELFF
>NA|TRBJ2-7|NA|TRBV11-2
TGTGCCAGCAGCTTGGCGGGATTACAGTACTTC
CASSLAGLQYF
>NA|TRBJ1-5|TRBD1|TRBV20-1
TGCAGTGTCCACGACAGGGGCAATCAGCCCCAGCATTTT
CSVHDRGNQPQHF
>many|TRBJ1-2|NA|TRBV14
TGTGCCAGCAGCCAAGCGGGGTCGGGTCTCTATGGCTACACCTTC
CASSQAGSGLYGYTF
>many|TRBJ2-3|NA|TRBV29-1
TGCAGCGTTGAACGCAGCACAGATACGCAGTATTTT
CSVERSTDTQYF
>NA|TRBJ1-1|TRBD1|TRBV20-1
TGCAGTGCAAGGGGGGCCCTCGGGACAGGGAAAAGGGGTGAAGCTTTCTTT
CSARGALGTGKRGEAFF
>NA|TRBJ1-5|NA|TRBV21-1
TGTGCCAGCAGCAAAGTGAGGGAGGGGAGGACAGGCAATCAGCCCCAGCATTTT
CASSKVREGRTGNQPQHF
>many|TRBJ1-4|NA|TRBV5-5
TGTGCCAGCAGCTTGTCCCAGCAAATGGCTCGGGAAAAACTGTTTTTT
CASSLSQQMAREKLFF
>NA|TRBJ2-3|NA|TRBV6-6
TGTGCCAGCAGTTACCCTGAGAGTGGGTCCGGGACGCAGTATTTT
CASSYPESGSGTQYF
>many|TRBJ2-5|TRBD2|TRBV6-2/TRBV6-3
TGTGCCAGCAGTTACTCCGCTAGCGGGGATCAAGAGACCCAGTACTTC
CASSYSASGDQETQYF
>many|TRBJ1-2|NA|TRBV3-1
TGTGCCAGCAGCCCCGCGGAGAGCTATGGCTACACCTTC
CASSPAESYGYTF
>many|TRBJ2-4|NA|TRBV20-1
TGCAGTGCGGAGGGACTCTCAACTATTCAGTACTTC
CSAEGLSTIQYF
>many|TRBJ2-3|NA|TRBV6-2/TRBV6-3
TGTGCCAGCAGGGAGGGACTTCGCGCCTGGGATACGCAGTATTTT
CASREGLRAWDTQYF
>few|TRBJ1-1|NA|TRBV5-4
TGTGCCAGCAGCTCCGGGACTCAGGGCAGCGCTGAAGCTTTCTTT
CASSSGTQGSAEAFF
>few|TRBJ2-7|TRBD1|TRBV5-4
TGTGCCAGCAGCTTGGGGGGACAGGGGGGCACCTACGAGCAGTACTTC
CASSLGGQGGTYEQYF
>NA|TRBJ1-1|TRBD1|TRBV5-1
TGCGCCAGCAGACGGGACAGGGGGAGATCTGAAGCTTTCTTT
CASRRDRGRSEAFF
>few|TRBJ1-5|NA|TRBV7-8
TGTGCCAGCAGCGAGGGGGGGACCCGAGGTCAGCCCCAGCATTTT
CASSEGGTRGQPQHF
>many|TRBJ2-7|NA|TRBV6-5
TGTGCCAGCAGTAAGGGAGACGGGGGCTCCTACGAGCAGTACTTC
CASSKGDGGSYEQYF
>many|TRBJ1-2|TRBD1|TRBV5-5
TGTGCCAGCAGCCCGGAGGGTCGGGACAGATATGGCTACACCTTC
CASSPEGRDRYGYTF
>many|TRBJ2-3|TRBD2|TRBV20-1
TGCAGTGCTTCCCCCCGGGCTAGCGGTAGCACAGATACGCAGTATTTT
CSASPRASGSTDTQYF
>NA|TRBJ1-6|NA|TRBV27
TGTGCCAGCAGAACTCAGGGCGGTAATTCATCCCTCCACTTT
CASRTQGGNSSLHF